This T cell receptor beta chain was sequenced for a study of radiotherapy plus CTLA-4 blockade in lung cancer. On the study more broadly: For around 18% of patients, objective responses occurred, and approximately 33% had disease control.

Measured with immunoSEQ multiplex PCR; TCRdb has only the in-frame clones, and not every one. The table has tens of thousands of clones, about 73% seen once. Germline V gene sequence: CDR1 SGHRS, CDR2 YFSETQ. Between the trimmed V and J ends, which lost 0 bases and 7 bases, there was a span of 16 bases. CDR3 length: 16 amino acids. The rearrangement joins TRBV5-1 to TRBJ1-4, with D unclear. The material sequenced was peripheral blood, taken from a patient treated with radiotherapy plus ipilimumab. The sequence was obtained from a human donor with non-small cell lung cancer who had stable disease on radiotherapy plus ipilimumab. In DNA form, the CDR3 reads TGCGCCAGCAGCTTGGAGCCCGGGCGGTTTGCTGAAAAACTGTTTTTT. This encodes CASSLEPGRFAEKLFF.